This paragraph reports one T cell receptor beta chain. The antigen remains undetermined. The authors reverse transcribed all of the isolated RNA, so sequencing captured expressed TCRB transcripts. TCRdb keeps only in-frame clones here, not all; method: immunoSEQ multiplex PCR. The sample has hundreds of thousands of clones, around 15% seen once; the top ten hold 0.035% to 0.04%. The V segment lost 8 bases and the J segment 0 bases; nucleotides outside the gene matches: 11. The CDR3 is made up of 17 amino acids. CDR1 is SGHTA, CDR2 FQGNSA, per germline. This entry is derived from a study of beta chain features in type 1 diabetes. Findings and limits, study-wide: People with Type 1 diabetes carried modestly yet significantly shorter TCRB CDR3s in all four CD4+ subsets. Among patients, naive, central memory and Treg TCRB repertoires appeared more similar than among healthy donors.

The chain recombines TRBV7-2 with TRBJ2-5; 11 nucleotides align to TRBD2. The source is a man aged 18 to 29 with type 1 diabetes. Input material: naive CD4+ T cells from blood. The CDR3 here is CASLKSRLAGYQETQYF. The CDR3 coding sequence is TGTGCCAGCCTCAAAAGTCGACTAGCGGGGTACCAAGAGACCCAGTACTTC.